Shown below are 5 T cell receptor beta chains from a single sample sequenced in a study of T cells expressing NK-cell markers. TCRdb reprocessed the 5' RACE reads and keeps a single row for each CDR3 protein, giving no DNA. The sample has about half a million distinct CDR3 sequences; the top ten hold more than 1.4%. The material sequenced was blood T cells: a sorted CD56 or NKG2C T cell subset, CD4+ or CD8+ T cells, or bulk PBMC T cells (not recorded which). Receptors were obtained from a woman aged 45 to 65 in good health.

The rearrangement uses TRBV5-4 and TRBJ2-3; the TRBD2 assignment by TCRdb is unverifiable without DNA. This CDR3 contains 17 residues. Germline V gives CDR1 SGHNT, CDR2 YYREEE (reference sequence). The CDR3 protein is CASSPRRTIGGTDTQYF.

The chain is built from TRBV11-3 and TRBJ2-3. The CDR3 runs 15 residues. The V gene's germline CDR1 is SGHNT and CDR2 YENEEA. CDR3 loop: CASSSSVSRTDTQYF.

The chain combines TRBV7-8 with TRBJ2-1. Germline V gives CDR1 SGHVS, CDR2 FQNEAQ. This CDR3 spans 15 amino acids. CDR3 sequence reads: CASSLGFSSYNEQFF. The full variable domain, with the rest looked up from reference TRBV7-8 and TRBJ2-1, is GAGVSQSPRYKVAKRGQDVALRCDPISGHVSLFWYQQALGQGPEFLTYFQNEAQLDKSGLPSDRFFAERPEGSVSTLKIQRTQQEDSAVYLCASSLGFSSYNEQFFGPGTRLTVL.

V is TRBV27 and J is TRBJ1-2. Per the germline V gene, CDR1 is MNHEY and CDR2 is SMNVEV (reference sequence). The CDR3 has 14 residues. The chain's CDR3 is CASSWGWGNYGYTF.

The J gene is TRBJ2-7, the V gene TRBV5-1; the TCRdb D gene call, TRBD1, has no DNA to confirm it. The CDR3 has 14 residues. From germline, CDR1 is SGHRS and CDR2 YFSETQ. CDR3 region: CASSLAAGTYEQYF.